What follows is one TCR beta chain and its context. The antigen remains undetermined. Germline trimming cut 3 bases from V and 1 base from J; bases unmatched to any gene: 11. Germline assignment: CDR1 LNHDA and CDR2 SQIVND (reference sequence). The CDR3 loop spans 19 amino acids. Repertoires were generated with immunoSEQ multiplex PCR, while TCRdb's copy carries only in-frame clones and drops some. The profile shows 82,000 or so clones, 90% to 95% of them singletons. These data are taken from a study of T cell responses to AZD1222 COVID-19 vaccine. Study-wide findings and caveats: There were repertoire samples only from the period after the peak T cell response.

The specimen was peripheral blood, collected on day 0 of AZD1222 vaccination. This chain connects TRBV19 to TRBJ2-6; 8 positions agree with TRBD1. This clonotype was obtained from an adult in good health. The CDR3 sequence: CASSISRQGPLSGANVLTF. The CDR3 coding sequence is TGTGCCAGTAGTATTAGTCGACAGGGGCCACTTTCTGGGGCCAACGTCCTGACTTTC.